A selection of T cell receptor beta chains follows, all from one sample in a study of blood T cell repertoires in COVID-19. Here immunoSEQ multiplex PCR was the method, and the copy in TCRdb shows in-frame clones only, minus some. The data show about 120,000 clones, about 79% seen once. The sequencing sample was made of peripheral blood. Every receptor here comes from a woman in her seventies with acute or convalescent COVID-19. Each CDR3 is given with its conserved first and last residue. Each record gives: D gene, clone size, J gene, V gene, CDR3 protein, CDR3 DNA. D genes are given only for firm matches. Clone size is shown for a subset of rows, as once, few, many or a class of expanded clone.

>TRBD2|.|TRBJ2-1|TRBV19
CASSTVGTRGYNEQFF
TGTGCCAGTAGTACTGTGGGGACTAGGGGGTACAATGAGCAGTTCTTC
>TRBD2|.|TRBJ2-5|TRBV11-2
CASSPMGLAGGETQYF
TGTGCCAGCAGCCCGATGGGACTAGCGGGGGGGGAGACCCAGTACTTC
>.|.|TRBJ1-2|TRBV7-9
CASTRDSIYTF
TGTGCCAGCACCCGGGACTCAATCTACACCTTC
>.|.|TRBJ2-3|TRBV9
CASSVAQSTDTQYF
TGTGCCAGCAGCGTGGCACAGTCCACAGATACGCAGTATTTT
>.|few|TRBJ1-1|TRBV11-3
CASSPGGRFNTEAFF
TGTGCCAGCAGCCCGGGAGGACGGTTTAACACTGAAGCTTTCTTT
>TRBD1|.|TRBJ1-1|TRBV29-1
CSAEDRGVQGAFF
TGCAGCGCGGAGGACAGGGGGGTGCAAGGAGCTTTCTTT
>.|.|TRBJ1-5|TRBV2
CASKLDSSNQPQHF
TGTGCCAGCAAACTGGACAGTAGCAATCAGCCCCAGCATTTT
>TRBD2|once|TRBJ2-1|TRBV13
CASSLESSGGYNEQFF
TGTGCCAGCAGCTTAGAGTCTAGCGGGGGCTACAATGAGCAGTTCTTC
>.|.|TRBJ1-2|TRBV30
CAWSSGTYGYTF
TGTGCCTGGAGTTCAGGAACCTATGGCTACACCTTC
>.|.|TRBJ1-2|TRBV10-1
CASSEDRFYGYTF
TGCGCCAGCAGTGAGGACAGATTTTATGGCTACACCTTC
>.|.|TRBJ1-1|TRBV29-1
CSGAREGDTEAFF
TGCAGCGGCGCCCGAGAGGGTGACACTGAAGCTTTCTTT
>TRBD1|.|TRBJ1-1|TRBV4-3
CASSLDREDTEAFF
TGCGCCAGCAGCCTGGACAGGGAGGACACTGAAGCTTTCTTT
>TRBD1|.|TRBJ1-2|TRBV19
CASTGGTGSGSYGYTF
TGTGCCAGTACAGGGGGGACAGGGAGCGGAAGCTATGGCTACACCTTC
>.|.|TRBJ2-1|TRBV5-6
CASSLGQGSYNEQFF
TGTGCCAGCAGCTTGGGGCAGGGGTCCTACAATGAGCAGTTCTTC
>.|.|TRBJ1-4|TRBV4-3
CASSLENRVMEKLFF
TGCGCCAGCAGCCTAGAAAACAGGGTTATGGAAAAACTGTTTTTT
>TRBD2|few|TRBJ2-3|TRBV5-1
CASSPAGVGTDTQYF
TGCGCCAGCAGCCCCGCGGGGGTCGGCACAGATACGCAGTATTTT
>TRBD1|once|TRBJ1-2|TRBV2
CASSRTGGTNGYTF
TGTGCCAGCAGTCGGACAGGGGGAACCAATGGCTACACCTTC
>TRBD1|.|TRBJ1-2|TRBV19
CASSMNTDRGRYGYTF
TGTGCCAGTAGTATGAATACCGACAGGGGACGCTATGGCTACACCTTC
>TRBD2|once|TRBJ2-1|TRBV5-1
CASSLGLAAGNEQFF
TGCGCCAGCAGCTTGGGACTAGCCGCCGGCAATGAGCAGTTCTTC
>TRBD1|.|TRBJ1-1|TRBV25-1
CASSNLGMGQAETEAFF
TGTGCCAGCAGCAATCTCGGTATGGGACAGGCTGAAACTGAAGCTTTCTTT
>.|few|TRBJ2-2|TRBV5-1
CASFSGWQDSTGELFF
TGCGCCAGCTTCTCTGGGTGGCAGGACAGCACCGGGGAGCTGTTTTTT
>.|.|TRBJ2-2|TRBV7-6
CASSLAGALGTGELFF
TGTGCCAGCAGCTTAGCGGGAGCCTTAGGCACCGGGGAGCTGTTTTTT
>.|.|TRBJ1-1|TRBV3-1/TRBV3-2
CASSQDHGNTEAFF
TGTGCCAGCAGCCAAGATCACGGGAACACTGAAGCTTTCTTT
>.|.|TRBJ1-1|TRBV5-6
CASSAGQFTEAFF
TGTGCCAGCAGCGCCGGACAGTTCACTGAAGCTTTCTTT
>TRBD2|.|TRBJ2-2|TRBV5-1
CASSPTSGGEDTGELFF
TGCGCCAGCAGCCCGACTAGCGGGGGGGAGGACACCGGGGAGCTGTTTTTT
>.|few|TRBJ2-5|TRBV7-6
CASSLTTGFQETQYF
TGTGCCAGCAGCTTAACCACAGGGTTTCAGGAGACCCAGTACTTC
>.|.|TRBJ1-4|TRBV4-2
CASSPSRLNEKLFF
TGTGCCAGCAGCCCCAGCAGACTTAATGAAAAACTGTTTTTT
>.|.|TRBJ2-2|TRBV19
CASTKGLLRTGELFF
TGTGCCAGTACGAAGGGACTCCTCCGGACCGGGGAGCTGTTTTTT
>.|.|TRBJ2-1|TRBV18
CASSPPPGRLSSYNEQFF
TGTGCCAGCTCACCACCACCGGGGAGGCTTAGTTCCTACAATGAGCAGTTCTTC
>.|.|TRBJ1-3|TRBV11-2
CASSLPSGNTIYF
TGTGCCAGCAGCTTACCCAGTGGAAACACCATATATTTT
>.|.|TRBJ1-2|TRBV28
CASGSRELF
TGTGCCAGCGGTTCCCGGGAACTCTTC
>TRBD1|.|TRBJ1-2|TRBV7-2
CASSLPSGLTGNYGYTF
TGTGCCAGCAGCCTACCATCGGGTTTGACAGGGAACTATGGCTACACCTTC
>TRBD2|.|TRBJ2-1|TRBV11-3
CASSLGLAASNEQFF
TGTGCCAGCAGCTTAGGCCTAGCGGCCTCCAATGAGCAGTTCTTC
>TRBD2|.|TRBJ2-5|TRBV4-2
CASSQELAGGPGKETQYF
TGTGCCAGCAGCCAAGAACTAGCGGGGGGGCCTGGGAAAGAGACCCAGTACTTC
>.|.|TRBJ2-2|TRBV2
CASSERTANTGELFF
TGTGCCAGCAGTGAGAGGACAGCTAACACCGGGGAGCTGTTTTTT
>TRBD1|.|TRBJ1-2|TRBV14
CASSQDLRTGYGYTF
TGTGCCAGCAGCCAAGACCTACGGACAGGGTATGGCTACACCTTC
>.|.|TRBJ1-3|TRBV3-1/TRBV3-2
CASSQTYSGNTIYF
TGTGCCAGCAGCCAAACCTACTCTGGAAACACCATATATTTT